Sequencing of this T cell receptor (beta chain) was carried out in a study of neurological immune-mediated disorders. Where libraries were unsorted, they were derived from 2 million PBMCs stored at -80 degrees C. This clonotype was detected many times. CDR3 size: 14 residues. V lost 0 bases, J lost 1 base, and 6 bases lay in between. CDR1 SGHKS and CDR2 YYEKEE come from the germline V gene (reference sequence). Every sequencing run produced over 180 million TCR-beta sequences, and the sequences from any one run covered 15-18 subjects. One entry per CDR3 protein results from TCRdb running MiXCR on the 5' RACE reads. Of 90,000 to 100,000 distinct CDR3 sequences in the sample, 3.5% are singletons; the top ten hold about 6%.

V usage is TRBV5-5 and J usage is TRBJ2-3; the D is unclear. The sample taken for sequencing was PBMCs. The source is a woman younger than 35 with multiple sclerosis. The CDR3 reads CASSLVGRTDTQYF. For the CDR3, the DNA is TGTGCCAGCAGCTTGGTGGGCCGCACAGATACGCAGTATTTT.